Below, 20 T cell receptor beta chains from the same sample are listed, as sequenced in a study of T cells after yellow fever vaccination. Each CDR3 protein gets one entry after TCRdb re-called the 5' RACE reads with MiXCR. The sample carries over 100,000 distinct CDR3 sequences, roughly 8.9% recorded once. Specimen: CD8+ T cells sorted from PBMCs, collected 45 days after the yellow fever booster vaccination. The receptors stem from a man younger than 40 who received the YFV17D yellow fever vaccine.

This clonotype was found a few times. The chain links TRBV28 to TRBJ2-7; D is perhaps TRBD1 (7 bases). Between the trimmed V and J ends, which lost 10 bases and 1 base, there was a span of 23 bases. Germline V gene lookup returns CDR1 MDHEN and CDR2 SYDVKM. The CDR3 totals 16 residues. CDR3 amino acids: CATERGRDPGSYEQYF. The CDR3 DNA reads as TGTGCCACCGAAAGGGGGCGGGACCCCGGGTCCTACGAGCAGTACTTC.

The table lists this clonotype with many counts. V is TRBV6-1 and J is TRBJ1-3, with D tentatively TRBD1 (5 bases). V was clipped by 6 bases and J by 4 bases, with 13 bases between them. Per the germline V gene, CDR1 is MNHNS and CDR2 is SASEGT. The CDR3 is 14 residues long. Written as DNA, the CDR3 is TGTGCCAGCAGCGAGCAAGGGGACGGAAACACCATATATTTT. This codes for CASSEQGDGNTIYF.

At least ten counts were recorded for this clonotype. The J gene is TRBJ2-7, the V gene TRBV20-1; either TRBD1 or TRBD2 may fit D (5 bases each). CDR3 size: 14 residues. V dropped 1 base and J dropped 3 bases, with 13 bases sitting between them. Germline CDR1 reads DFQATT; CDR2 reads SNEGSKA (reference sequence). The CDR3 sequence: CSARGGATFYEQYF. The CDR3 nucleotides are TGCAGTGCTAGAGGAGGGGCCACATTCTACGAGCAGTACTTC.

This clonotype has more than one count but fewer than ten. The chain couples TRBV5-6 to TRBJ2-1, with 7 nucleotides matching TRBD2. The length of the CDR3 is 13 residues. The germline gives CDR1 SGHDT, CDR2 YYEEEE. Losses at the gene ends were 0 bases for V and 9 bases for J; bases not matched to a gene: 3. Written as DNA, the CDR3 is TGTGCCAGCAGCTTGGGGGGACTACCTGAGCAGTTCTTC. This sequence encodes CASSLGGLPEQFF.

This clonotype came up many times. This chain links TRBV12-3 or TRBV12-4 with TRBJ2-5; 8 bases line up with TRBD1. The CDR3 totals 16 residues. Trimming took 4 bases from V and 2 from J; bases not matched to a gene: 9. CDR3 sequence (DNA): TGTGCCAGCAGTTACGGACAGGGCAAAATTCAAGAGACCCAGTACTTC. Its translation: CASSYGQGKIQETQYF.

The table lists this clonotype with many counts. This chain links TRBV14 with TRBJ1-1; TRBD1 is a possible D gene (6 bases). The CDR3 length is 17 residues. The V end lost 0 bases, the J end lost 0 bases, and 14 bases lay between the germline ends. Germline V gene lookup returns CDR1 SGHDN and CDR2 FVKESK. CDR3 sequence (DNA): TGTGCCAGCAGCCAAGACAGGGGTGTCTACATGAACACTGAAGCTTTCTTT. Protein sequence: CASSQDRGVYMNTEAFF.

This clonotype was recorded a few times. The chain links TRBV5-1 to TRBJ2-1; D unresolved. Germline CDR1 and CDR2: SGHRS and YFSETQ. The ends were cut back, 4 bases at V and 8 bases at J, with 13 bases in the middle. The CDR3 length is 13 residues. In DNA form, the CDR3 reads TGCGCCAGCAGCCCTCCGAGTCCCGATGAGCAGTTCTTC. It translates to CASSPPSPDEQFF.

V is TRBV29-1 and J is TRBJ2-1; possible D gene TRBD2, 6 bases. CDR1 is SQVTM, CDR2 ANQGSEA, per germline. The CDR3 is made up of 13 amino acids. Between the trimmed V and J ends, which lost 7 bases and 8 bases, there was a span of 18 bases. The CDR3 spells CSALRRAQDEQFF. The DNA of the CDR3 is TGCAGCGCCCTACGGAGGGCACAGGATGAGCAGTTCTTC.

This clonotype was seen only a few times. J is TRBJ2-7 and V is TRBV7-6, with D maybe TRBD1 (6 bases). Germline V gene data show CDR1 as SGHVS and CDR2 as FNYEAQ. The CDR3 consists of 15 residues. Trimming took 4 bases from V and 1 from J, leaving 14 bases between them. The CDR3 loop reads CASSWAAGTSYEQYF. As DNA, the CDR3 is TGTGCCAGCAGCTGGGCGGCAGGGACATCCTACGAGCAGTACTTC.

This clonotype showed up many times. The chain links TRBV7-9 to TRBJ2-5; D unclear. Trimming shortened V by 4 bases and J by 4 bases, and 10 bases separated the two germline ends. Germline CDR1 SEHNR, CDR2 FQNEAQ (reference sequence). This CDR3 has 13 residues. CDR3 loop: CASSSTSGETQYF. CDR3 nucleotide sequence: TGTGCCAGCAGCTCCACCTCCGGAGAGACCCAGTACTTC.

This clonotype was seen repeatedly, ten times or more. CDR3 nucleotides: TGTGCCAGCACCCAGGGAAACCAAGAGACCCAGTACTTC. Residues: CASTQGNQETQYF. The rearrangement uses TRBV12-3 or TRBV12-4 and TRBJ2-5; a weak D match, TRBD1 (5 bases). Trimming took off 7 bases at V and 0 bases at J, with 9 bases between the two ends. CDR3 length: 13 amino acids.

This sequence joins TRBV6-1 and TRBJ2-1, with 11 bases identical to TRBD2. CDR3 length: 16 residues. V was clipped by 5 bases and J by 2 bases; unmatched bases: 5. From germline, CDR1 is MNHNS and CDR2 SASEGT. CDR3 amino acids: CASSRTSGFTYNEQFF. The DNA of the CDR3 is TGTGCCAGCAGTCGGACTAGCGGGTTTACCTACAATGAGCAGTTCTTC.

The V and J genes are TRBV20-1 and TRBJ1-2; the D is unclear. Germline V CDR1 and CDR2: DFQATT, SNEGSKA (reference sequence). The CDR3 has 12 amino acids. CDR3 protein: CSPDGTNYGYTF. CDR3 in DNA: TGCAGCCCGGACGGTACTAACTATGGCTACACCTTC.

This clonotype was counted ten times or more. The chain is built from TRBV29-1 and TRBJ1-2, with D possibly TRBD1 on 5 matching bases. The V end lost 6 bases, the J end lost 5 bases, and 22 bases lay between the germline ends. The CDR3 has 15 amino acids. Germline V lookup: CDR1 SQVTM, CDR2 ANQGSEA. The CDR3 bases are TGCAGCGTGAACCGGGACGGAGATTCGGTTTATGGCTACACCTTC. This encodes CSVNRDGDSVYGYTF.

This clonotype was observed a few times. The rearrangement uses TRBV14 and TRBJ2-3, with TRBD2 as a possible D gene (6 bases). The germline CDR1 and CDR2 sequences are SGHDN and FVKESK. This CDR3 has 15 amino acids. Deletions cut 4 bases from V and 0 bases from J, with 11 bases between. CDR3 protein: CASSPRGRSTDTQYF. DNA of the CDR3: TGTGCCAGCAGCCCTAGAGGGAGGAGCACAGATACGCAGTATTTT.

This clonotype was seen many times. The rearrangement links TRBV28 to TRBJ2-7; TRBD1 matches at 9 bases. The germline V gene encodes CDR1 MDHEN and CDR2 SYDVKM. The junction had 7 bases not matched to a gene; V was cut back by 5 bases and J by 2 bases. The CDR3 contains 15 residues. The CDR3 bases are TGTGCCAGCAGTGTCACAGGGGGCACCACCTACGAGCAGTACTTC. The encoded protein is CASSVTGGTTYEQYF.

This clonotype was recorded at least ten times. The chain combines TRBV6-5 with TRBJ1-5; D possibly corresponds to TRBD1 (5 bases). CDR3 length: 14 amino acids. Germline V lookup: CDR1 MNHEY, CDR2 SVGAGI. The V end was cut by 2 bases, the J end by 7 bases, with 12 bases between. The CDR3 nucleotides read TGTGCCAGCAGTTACGGGGGTTTTGGGCAGCCCCAGCATTTT. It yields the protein CASSYGGFGQPQHF.

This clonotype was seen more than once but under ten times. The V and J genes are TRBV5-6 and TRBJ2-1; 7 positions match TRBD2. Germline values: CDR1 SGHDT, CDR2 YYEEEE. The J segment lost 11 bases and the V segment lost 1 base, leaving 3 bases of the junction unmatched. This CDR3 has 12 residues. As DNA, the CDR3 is TGTGCCAGCAGCTTGAGCGGGGCCCAGCAGTTCTTC. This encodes CASSLSGAQQFF.

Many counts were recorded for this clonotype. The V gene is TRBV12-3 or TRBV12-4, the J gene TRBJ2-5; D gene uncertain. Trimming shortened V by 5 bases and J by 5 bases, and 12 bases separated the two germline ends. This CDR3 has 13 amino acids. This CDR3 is CASSAWERETQYF. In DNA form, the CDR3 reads TGTGCCAGCAGTGCCTGGGAAAGGGAGACCCAGTACTTC.

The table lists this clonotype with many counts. The CDR3 nucleotides are TGTGCCAGCAGCTTACTAGCGGGAGGGGTTGAGCAGTTCTTC. Its protein product is CASSLLAGGVEQFF. The chain combines TRBV7-9 with TRBJ2-1, with 12 bases that match TRBD2. Trimming cost V 2 bases and J 9 bases; bases outside gene matches: 2. Germline assignment: CDR1 SEHNR and CDR2 FQNEAQ (reference sequence). The CDR3 contains 14 residues.